The T cell receptor beta chain under discussion was sequenced for a study of blood T cell repertoires in COVID-19. Study context: Acute and convalescent COVID-19 specimens originated in the United States, Italy and Spain. The analysed material was cDNA or gDNA that came from T cells, B-cell-depleted T cells, or PBMCs.

This CDR3 is built from 13 residues. The V and J ends lost 6 bases and 8 bases respectively, with 16 bases between them. Per germline, CDR1 MNHNY and CDR2 SVGAGI (reference sequence). As handled by the study authors: How many nucleated cells were present was estimated from reference gene primer amplification. Measured with immunoSEQ multiplex PCR; TCRdb has only the in-frame clones, and not every one. V, J and clone size were drawn from that table, and D and trimming were deduced from the DNA. The sample carries roughly 80,000 clones, about nine tenths recorded once. V is TRBV6-6 and J is TRBJ2-5; no firm D call. The receptor was isolated from a woman older than 75 with acute or convalescent COVID-19. The source material was peripheral blood. CDR3 sequence: CASRFPLRSTQYF. CDR3 bases: TGTGCCAGCAGATTCCCTCTCCGTTCTACCCAGTACTTC.